Listed below are T cell receptor beta chains from one sample, sequenced in a study of CD8 T cells in ankylosing spondylitis. TCRdb re-called the 5' RACE reads with MiXCR, one entry per CDR3 protein. The table records about 200,000 distinct CDR3 sequences, roughly 13% of them present only once. Sequenced: blood, either unsorted or a sorted T cell fraction (not recorded which). The receptors stem from a male donor with ankylosing spondylitis or in good health (not recorded which). The CDR3 runs from the conserved cysteine through the conserved F or W. The D gene is left open where the match is weak. Part of the rows lack a size; the others show once, few, many or a class for expanded clones.

>TRBV13|-|TRBJ1-3|-
CASSTRTDYSGNTIYF
TGTGCCAGCAGCACCCGGACGGACTACTCTGGAAACACCATATATTTT
>TRBV2|few|TRBJ2-1|-
CASSGAHRGEQFF
TGTGCCAGCAGTGGGGCCCACCGTGGTGAGCAGTTCTTC
>TRBV7-8|-|TRBJ2-1|TRBD2
CASSLEGTSGSGSYNEQFF
TGTGCCAGCAGCTTAGAAGGGACTAGCGGGAGTGGGTCCTACAATGAGCAGTTCTTC
>TRBV12-3/TRBV12-4|many|TRBJ1-2|-
CASSFKGNYGYTF
TGTGCCAGCAGTTTTAAGGGGAACTATGGCTACACCTTC
>TRBV27|-|TRBJ2-3|TRBD1
CASSSRQGYFYEYF
TGTGCCAGCAGTTCCCGACAGGGGTATTTCTATGAGTATTTT
>TRBV29-1|-|TRBJ2-7|-
CSVEESSRREQYF
TGCAGCGTTGAAGAATCCTCTCGGAGGGAGCAGTACTTC
>TRBV11-2|-|TRBJ2-3|TRBD2
CASSKTGLAGGSTDTQYF
TGTGCCAGCAGCAAGACGGGACTAGCGGGGGGAAGCACAGATACGCAGTATTTT
>TRBV20-1|few|TRBJ2-3|-
CSAERDPWESDTQYF
TGCAGTGCCGAAAGGGACCCATGGGAATCAGATACGCAGTATTTT
>TRBV6-1|-|TRBJ2-1|TRBD1
CASSESRTGPDMEQFF
TGTGCCAGCAGTGAAAGCAGGACAGGTCCGGATATGGAGCAGTTCTTC
>TRBV20-1|-|TRBJ2-1|-
CSAPRGASYNEQFF
TGCAGTGCTCCTCGGGGGGCCTCCTACAATGAGCAGTTCTTC
>TRBV5-1|few|TRBJ2-5|-
CASSLESGQETQYF
TGCGCCAGCAGCTTGGAGTCAGGCCAAGAGACCCAGTACTTC
>TRBV12-3/TRBV12-4|-|TRBJ2-7|-
CASSSVTYEQYF
TGTGCCAGCAGTTCAGTTACCTACGAGCAGTACTTC
>TRBV6-1|-|TRBJ1-5|-
CASSGGGGNQPQHF
TGTGCCAGCAGCGGGGGGGGCGGCAATCAGCCCCAGCATTTT
>TRBV12-3/TRBV12-4|many|TRBJ1-1|-
CASSPGTEAFF
TGTGCCAGCAGCCCCGGGACTGAAGCTTTCTTT
>TRBV2|once|TRBJ1-1|-
CASSEFQGITEAFF
TGTGCCAGCAGTGAGTTTCAAGGGATCACTGAAGCTTTCTTT
>TRBV9|few|TRBJ2-2|-
CASTVGGPRTRDTGELFF
TGTGCCAGCACCGTCGGGGGACCGAGAACCCGAGACACCGGGGAGCTGTTTTTT
>TRBV28|-|TRBJ2-5|TRBD2
CASSFPGLAGGPQETQYF
TGTGCCAGCAGTTTCCCAGGACTAGCGGGAGGCCCCCAAGAGACCCAGTACTTC
>TRBV6-1|-|TRBJ2-1|-
CASTPLRGAPNEQFF
TGTGCCAGCACGCCTTTGAGGGGGGCTCCCAATGAGCAGTTCTTC
>TRBV12-3/TRBV12-4|many|TRBJ2-1|TRBD1
CASSSTGGYNEQFF
TGTGCCAGCAGTTCAACAGGGGGCTACAATGAGCAGTTCTTC
>TRBV18|-|TRBJ2-3|TRBD2
CASSPTKLGLAVSTDTQYF
TGTGCCAGCTCACCCACCAAACTCGGACTAGCGGTTAGCACAGATACGCAGTATTTT
>TRBV19|few|TRBJ2-7|-
CASSSTDGYEQYF
TGTGCCAGTAGTTCGACCGATGGCTACGAGCAGTACTTC
>TRBV4-1|many|TRBJ2-3|TRBD2
CASSQPSGRGDTQYF
TGCGCCAGCAGCCAACCTAGCGGGAGAGGAGATACGCAGTATTTT
>TRBV4-1|-|TRBJ2-7|-
CASSQSGLSYEQYF
TGCGCCAGCAGCCAATCAGGGCTGTCCTACGAGCAGTACTTC
>TRBV6-1|few|TRBJ2-7|-
CASSEIWQGGNYEQYF
TGTGCCAGCAGTGAAATCTGGCAGGGGGGGAATTACGAGCAGTACTTC
>TRBV5-1|few|TRBJ2-7|-
CASAYFTTGGGYEQYF
TGCGCCAGCGCCTACTTTACGACAGGAGGAGGGTACGAGCAGTACTTC
>TRBV12-5|-|TRBJ2-7|-
CASAFGGSSYEQYF
TGTGCTAGTGCGTTTGGTGGGAGCTCCTACGAGCAGTACTTC
>TRBV5-1|few|TRBJ2-1|TRBD1
CASSFGGGFGTGLSNEQFF
TGCGCCAGCAGCTTTGGAGGAGGGTTTGGGACAGGGTTGTCCAATGAGCAGTTCTTC
>TRBV4-1|few|TRBJ2-2|TRBD1
CASSQDLGTANTGELFF
TGCGCCAGCAGCCAAGATCTCGGGACAGCGAACACCGGGGAGCTGTTTTTT
>TRBV5-1|-|TRBJ1-1|TRBD1
CASSHSLYRGVNTEAFF
TGCGCCAGCAGCCACTCCCTCTACAGGGGGGTGAACACTGAAGCTTTCTTT
>TRBV3-1|few|TRBJ2-3|-
CAVQESAGFGGDTQYF
TGTGCCGTGCAGGAATCGGCAGGGTTTGGGGGAGATACGCAGTATTTT
>TRBV6-2/TRBV6-3|many|TRBJ2-1|TRBD2
CASSYSIMVGREGLRIYNEQFF
TGTGCCAGCAGTTACTCGATCATGGTTGGGCGGGAGGGCCTTCGAATCTACAATGAGCAGTTCTTC
>TRBV6-4|-|TRBJ2-6|-
CASSDSNEGSGANVLTF
TGTGCCAGCAGTGACTCGAATGAGGGGTCTGGGGCCAACGTCCTGACTTTC
>TRBV5-6|few|TRBJ1-5|-
CASSLEGSGNQPQHF
TGTGCCAGCAGCTTGGAGGGGTCGGGCAATCAGCCCCAGCATTTT
>TRBV27|many|TRBJ2-2|TRBD1
CASNPGTGDTGELFF
TGTGCCAGCAACCCCGGGACAGGAGACACCGGGGAGCTGTTTTTT
>TRBV5-1|few|TRBJ2-3|TRBD2
CASSLGGLAYTDTQYF
TGCGCCAGCAGCTTAGGGGGACTAGCCTACACAGATACGCAGTATTTT
>TRBV11-1|many|TRBJ1-5|-
CASSQGGGGSTSNQPQHF
TGTGCCAGCAGCCAAGGGGGGGGCGGAAGCACCAGCAATCAGCCCCAGCATTTT
>TRBV7-9|-|TRBJ1-2|-
CASSLGAPLHGYTF
TGTGCCAGCAGCTTAGGGGCCCCCCTTCATGGCTACACCTTC
>TRBV4-1|few|TRBJ1-2|-
CASSQDWGPRDYGYTF
TGCGCCAGCAGCCAAGATTGGGGCCCTAGGGACTATGGCTACACCTTC
>TRBV20-1|-|TRBJ2-5|-
CSAPFVGTQYF
TGCAGTGCTCCCTTTGTTGGGACCCAGTACTTC
>TRBV4-1|-|TRBJ2-1|TRBD2
CASSQVRSSGRNNEQFF
TGCGCCAGCAGCCAAGTAAGGTCGAGCGGGAGAAACAATGAGCAGTTCTTC
>TRBV19|few|TRBJ2-7|-
CASSMMVSTYEQYF
TGTGCCAGTAGTATGATGGTTAGTACCTACGAGCAGTACTTC
>TRBV7-9|few|TRBJ2-5|-
CASSLGGGGRNQETQYF
TGTGCCAGCAGCTTAGGTGGTGGAGGACGGAACCAAGAGACCCAGTACTTC
>TRBV5-1|-|TRBJ2-7|-
CASSLAGTEGSYEQYF
TGCGCCAGCAGCTTGGCCGGGACGGAGGGGTCTTACGAGCAGTACTTC
>TRBV20-1|few|TRBJ2-7|-
CSARPLGGNEQYF
TGCAGTGCTAGACCACTGGGGGGCAACGAGCAGTACTTC
>TRBV6-1|-|TRBJ2-1|TRBD2
CASSEGLANWFEQFF
TGTGCCAGCAGCGAGGGACTAGCGAATTGGTTTGAGCAGTTCTTC
>TRBV6-5|-|TRBJ2-1|-
CASSSRASEVYNEQFF
TGTGCCAGCAGTTCCCGGGCCTCCGAGGTCTACAATGAGCAGTTCTTC
>TRBV6-1|-|TRBJ1-1|-
CASSEPALNTEAFF
TGTGCCAGCAGTGAACCTGCGCTGAACACTGAAGCTTTCTTT
>TRBV3-1|few|TRBJ2-1|TRBD2
CASSPEMSSGDNSYNEQFF
TGTGCCAGCAGCCCGGAAATGTCTAGCGGAGATAACTCCTACAATGAGCAGTTCTTC
>TRBV20-1|-|TRBJ2-1|TRBD2
CCARHLAGPSSYNEQFF
TGCTGTGCTAGGCATCTAGCGGGCCCCAGCTCCTACAATGAGCAGTTCTTC
>TRBV5-1|-|TRBJ2-3|TRBD1
CASSLGDRAADTQYF
TGCGCCAGCAGCTTGGGGGACAGGGCTGCGGATACGCAGTATTTT
>TRBV11-1|-|TRBJ2-1|TRBD1
CASSSLDPFPGQGITDEQFF
TGTGCCAGCAGCTCACTAGACCCCTTTCCCGGACAGGGGATCACAGATGAGCAGTTCTTC
>TRBV20-1|few|TRBJ2-3|TRBD1
CSARDGTGQGADTQYF
TGCAGTGCTAGGGATGGGACAGGGCAGGGGGCAGATACGCAGTATTTT
>TRBV4-1|few|TRBJ2-1|TRBD2
CASSQDTGGPYNEQFF
TGCGCCAGCAGCCAAGATACGGGAGGGCCCTACAATGAGCAGTTCTTC
>TRBV12-3/TRBV12-4|-|TRBJ2-7|TRBD2
CASSLKGGDEQYF
TGTGCCAGCAGTTTGAAGGGAGGGGACGAGCAGTACTTC
>TRBV3-1|few|TRBJ1-1|-
CASSEGWNTEAFF
TGTGCCAGCAGCGAAGGCTGGAACACTGAAGCTTTCTTT
>TRBV3-1|-|TRBJ2-3|TRBD2
CASSPPRTSGSGTDTQYF
TGTGCCAGCAGCCCCCCCCGGACTAGCGGGAGCGGCACAGATACGCAGTATTTT
>TRBV7-9|few|TRBJ2-7|TRBD2
CASSLSGSPLEQYF
TGTGCCAGCAGCCTTAGCGGGAGCCCCCTCGAGCAGTACTTC